This T cell receptor beta chain originates from a study of cytomegalovirus exposure and HLA in healthy donors. Study observations and caveats: What TCR beta sequences reportedly achieved was accurate prediction of HLA-A and HLA-B alleles in most subjects. In vitro, a few CMV-associated chains proved specific for CMV antigens.

Of note for this clone: Its antigen is not identified.

Primers: 60 Vbeta forward and 13 Jbeta reverse. Data came from immunoSEQ multiplex PCR; TCRdb stores just in-frame clones and leaves some out. The sample has a few hundred thousand clones, 80% seen once. The CDR3 extends over 14 amino acids. Trimming removed 8 bases at V and 0 bases at J, with 8 bases between. Germline V gives CDR1 LNHDA, CDR2 SQIVND (reference sequence). The specimen sequenced was PBMCs. The receptor was isolated from a girl aged 2-10 years in good health and CMV-seronegative. The gene calls are TRBV19 and TRBJ1-6, with D maybe TRBD1 (6 bases). In DNA form, the CDR3 reads TGTGCCAGTCGGACAGTCTCCTATAATTCACCCCTCCACTTT. Translating it yields CASRTVSYNSPLHF.